Here is one T cell receptor beta chain with its context. There is no known antigen for this receptor. No much larger clone is present one base from it, and per-base qualities are unavailable. This entry is derived from a study of CD4 T cells in relation to SARS-CoV-2 and coronaviruses (dated by TCRdb to the early 2020s). Regarding the study in general: In the ViraFEST assay, PBMCs were grown with antigen for approximately 11 days, and TCR beta CDR3s were then sequenced to identify antigen-specific clonal expansions. An HIV-1 Nef peptide pool or a no-peptide culture served as the negative reference condition. Using patient-derived lymphoblastoid cell lines, the shared crossreactive spike epitopes were mapped to their HLA restriction. Memory CD4+ T cell crossreactivity between SARS-CoV-2 and common cold coronavirus spike proteins was assessed at the TCR clonotype level in the study. Samples from three pre-COVID donors and the naive versus memory experiments were sequenced with the Adaptive Biotechnologies TCR-sequencing kit; other data were Illumina-based. Expansion assays from other donors in the study were sequenced with a different, Illumina-based TCR-beta assay. What the work shows at the level of the full study, not this receptor alone: Small numbers of patients and of tested TCRs were a limitation of the study. Pre-pandemic and post-infection samples were not both contributed by any donor, so tracing of the source of pre-existing responses was limited. Since the crossreactivity analysis centred on spike protein, crossreactivity against other viral proteins was not assessed. Significantly weaker SARS-CoV-2-driven expansion was shown by crossreactive clones than by monoreactive clones, consistent with antigenic imprinting. In about 61% of donors, memory CD4+ clonotypes turned up that crossrecognized SARS-CoV-2 and at least one common cold coronavirus spike.

CDR1 SGHTS and CDR2 YDEGEE were looked up in the germline V gene. The CDR3 numbers 11 residues from cysteine through phenylalanine. This entry keeps only the CDR3 DNA: 33 bases, framed from base 1. V and J lose 4 bases and 6 bases, and a span of 7 bases separates them. Library method: the immunoSEQ multiplex PCR assay. In the authors' own workflow: Preprocessing removed nonproductive sequences and CDR3s not starting with C, not ending with F or W, or shorter than 7 amino acids. The MANAFEST web app was used to call antigen-specific clonotypes on the basis of expansion compared with the reference and with other culture wells. A clone was considered positive if the clone showed significant expansion compared with the reference culture in 2 of 3 replicate wells at an FDR below 0.05. A further requirement for positive clones was significant expansion compared with all other tandem wells, along with an odds ratio above 5. After three terminal residues were trimmed from each end, CDR3 homology was quantified as pairwise Levenshtein distance using the stringdist R package. What TCRdb holds here is the immuneACCESS table cut down to in-frame rearrangements. Part of the clones is not present; checked against another copy, under half of the missing clones reflect an unresolved V gene, and the others are unexplained. That table supplies the V and J calls and clone size; D and trimming were determined from the DNA. This sample lists more than 15,000 clones; 70% to 80% were detected once. Roughly 19% of the sample is taken by the ten largest.

CD4+ T cells from unexposed donors were collected before the COVID-19 pandemic (2011-2018). After less than eleven days of culture, CD4+ T cells were isolated with the EasySep CD4+ T cell isolation kit. As cell numbers permitted, CD4+ T cells from unexposed donors were tested for reactivity to SARS-CoV-2 S and N and to four common cold coronavirus spike pools. Two million PBMCs per well were cultured in IMDM with approximately 4.5% human AB serum and about 10 IU/ml IL-2. Half of the culture medium was replaced with fresh IL-2-containing medium on days 3 and 7. Triplicate replicate wells were generally used for each peptide culture condition. Leukapheresis product for the unexposed donors was bought commercially. PBMCs were isolated from leukapheresis product or whole blood by Ficoll-Paque PLUS gradient centrifugation. PBMCs were either used fresh in the expansion assay or cryopreserved at -140 degrees C. The QIAamp Micro DNA Kit was used to extract genomic DNA from the CD4+ T cells.

The origin of this receptor is a human donor in good health. The chain was built from TRBV5-8 and TRBJ1-2, with no confidently assigned D gene. The sample taken for sequencing was CD4+ T cells from PBMCs, cultured in vitro. The bases read TGTGCCAGCAGCACCCTACATGGCTACACCTTC. Its protein product is CASSTLHGYTF.